These 23 T cell receptor beta chains were sequenced from one sample in a study of shared clonotypes between healthy human individuals. The assay was immunoSEQ multiplex PCR, and TCRdb's table has in-frame clones only and misses some. The repertoire includes 2,500,000 or so clones, around 90% of them detected once, and 0.37% sits in the top ten. Sequencing was done on a sample of naive CD4+ T cells from PBMCs. Subset defined: CD45RA+ positively selected. The receptors shown here come from a man aged 18 to 30 in good health. Some clones in this sample may be carry-over from other donors' samples.

This clone was found a few times. The chain joins TRBV4-2 to TRBJ1-2, with D possibly matching TRBD1 (6 bases). Germline V gene sequence: CDR1 LGHNA, CDR2 YNFKEQ. Deletions cut 1 base from V and 2 bases from J, with 14 bases between. The CDR3 totals 16 residues. CDR3 residues: CASSQAGTRRNYGYTF. Written as DNA, the CDR3 is TGTGCCAGCAGCCAAGCCGGGACACGACGAAACTATGGCTACACCTTC.

The J gene is TRBJ2-3, the V gene TRBV2; 8 bases are shared with TRBD2. Germline V gene lookup returns CDR1 SNHLY and CDR2 FYNNEI. After removal of 4 bases from V and 1 base from J, the junction contained 4 bases not matched to a gene. The CDR3 totals 15 residues. DNA of the CDR3: TGTGCCAGCAGTGTATCGACTAGCGGCACAGATACGCAGTATTTT. Protein sequence: CASSVSTSGTDTQYF.

The chain has TRBV6-1 and TRBJ1-5; TRBD1 matches at 7 bases. The germline CDR1 and CDR2 sequences are MNHNS and SASEGT. V shed 6 bases, J shed 5 bases, and the junction held 10 bases outside the gene matches. The CDR3 runs 15 residues. In DNA, the CDR3 is TGTGCCAGCAGACCCGACAGGGTCGAAGATCAGCCCCAGCATTTT. Amino acids: CASRPDRVEDQPQHF.

The chain combines TRBV7-8 with TRBJ1-5; 8 positions match TRBD1. CDR3 length: 16 amino acids. The V gene's germline CDR1 is SGHVS and CDR2 FQNEAQ. V lost 1 base and J lost 6; bases outside the gene matches: 8. The CDR3 loop is CASSLVDRGPGQPQHF. As DNA, the CDR3 is TGTGCCAGCAGCTTAGTAGACAGGGGTCCGGGTCAGCCCCAGCATTTT.

This clone was recorded only once. The chain employs TRBV29-1 and TRBJ2-7; possible D gene TRBD1, 6 bases. V gave up 3 bases and J gave up 5 bases, with 11 bases separating them. Germline CDR1 reads SQVTM; CDR2 reads ANQGSEA. This CDR3 comprises 12 residues. The CDR3 bases are TGCAGCGTTGACAGGGGTACGAACGAGCAGTACTTC. It specifies CSVDRGTNEQYF.

Only one count was recorded for this clone. The chain uses TRBV2 and TRBJ1-5, with TRBD1 matching over 8 bases. V trimming: 4 bases; J trimming: 6 bases; junction bases outside the gene matches: 5. The CDR3 loop spans 14 amino acids. CDR1 is SNHLY, CDR2 FYNNEI, per germline. The CDR3 region is CASSGTGLVQPQHF. DNA of the CDR3: TGTGCCAGCAGTGGGACAGGGTTGGTTCAGCCCCAGCATTTT.

This chain uses TRBV25-1 with TRBJ1-2; 7 bases align to TRBD1. The CDR3 is 14 amino acids. Germline V lookup: CDR1 MGHDK, CDR2 SYGVNS. V was pared by 4 bases and J by 4 bases, with 6 bases of the junction left unmatched. DNA for the CDR3: TGTGCCAGCAGTGTAGGGGGCAGGGTCTATGGCTACACCTTC. Its translation is CASSVGGRVYGYTF.

The gene calls are TRBV5-1 and TRBJ2-7; 12 bases are shared with TRBD2. V shed 4 bases and J 1 base; nucleotides not matched to a gene: 3. The CDR3 length is 15 residues. Looked up from germline, CDR1 is SGHRS and CDR2 is YFSETQ. Here the CDR3 DNA reads TGCGCCAGCAGCGCCGGACTAGCGGGGTCCTACGAGCAGTACTTC. It specifies CASSAGLAGSYEQYF. The full variable domain, its missing parts supplied by reference TRBV5-1 and TRBJ2-7, is KAGVTQTPRYLIKTRGQQVTLSCSPISGHRSVSWYQQTPGQGLQFLFEYFSETQRNKGNFPGRFSGRQFSNSRSEMNVSTLELGDSALYLCASSAGLAGSYEQYFGPGTRLTVT.

V gene TRBV28 combines with J gene TRBJ2-1; 7 bases fit TRBD2. The CDR3 totals 18 residues. V lost 8 bases, J lost 0 bases, and 16 bases stayed unmatched. Germline V CDR1 and CDR2: MDHEN, SYDVKM. The CDR3 protein is CASGPSGDFKSSYNEQFF. CDR3 in DNA: TGTGCCAGCGGTCCTAGCGGAGACTTCAAGAGCTCCTACAATGAGCAGTTCTTC.

The genes are TRBV4-1 and TRBJ2-7; tentative D call: TRBD2 (6 bases). Deletions cut 3 bases from V and 3 bases from J, with 9 bases between. This CDR3 has 13 residues. Per germline, CDR1 MGHRA and CDR2 YSYEKL. The CDR3 DNA is TGCGCCAGCAGCCACGGGGACTTCTACGAGCAGTACTTC. Amino acid sequence: CASSHGDFYEQYF.

This chain uses TRBV4-3 with TRBJ2-4; D gene ambiguous. This CDR3 is built from 14 residues. The V end was cut by 4 bases, the J end by 0 bases, with 7 bases between. Germline V gene lookup returns CDR1 LGHNA and CDR2 YSLEER. The DNA for the CDR3 is TGCGCCAGCAGCCTAGGGCTAGCCAAAAACATTCAGTACTTC. It specifies CASSLGLAKNIQYF.

The rearrangement uses TRBV7-3 and TRBJ2-1; TRBD2 agrees at 8 bases. Trimming cost V 5 bases and J 7 bases; bases outside gene matches: 4. The CDR3 loop spans 13 amino acids. Germline V gene lookup returns CDR1 SGHTA and CDR2 FQGTGA. The CDR3 sequence: CASSRIAGNEQFF. CDR3 nucleotide sequence: TGTGCCAGCAGCCGGATAGCGGGAAATGAGCAGTTCTTC.

The chain carries TRBV7-9 and TRBJ2-1; 11 bases match TRBD2. The CDR3 has 14 residues. Germline CDR1 is SEHNR and CDR2 is FQNEAQ (reference sequence). Trimming took 9 bases from V and 5 from J; bases not matched to a gene: 6. The CDR3, as DNA: TGTGCCAGTAAGGGGACTAGCGGACACAATGAGCAGTTCTTC. Translating gives CASKGTSGHNEQFF. Full variable domain (rest looked up from reference TRBV7-9 and TRBJ2-1): DTGVSQNPRHKITKRGQNVTFRCDPISEHNRLYWYRQTLGQGPEFLTYFQNEAQLEKSRLLSDRFSAERPKGSFSTLEIQRTEQGDSAMYLCASKGTSGHNEQFFGPGTRLTVL.

This rearrangement joins TRBV2 to TRBJ2-7, with 9 bases fitting TRBD2. From germline, CDR1 is SNHLY and CDR2 FYNNEI. The ends lost 6 bases at V and 3 bases at J; junction bases unmatched: 6. This CDR3 contains 14 residues. This CDR3 reads CASRGSGSSYEQYF. CDR3 sequence (DNA): TGTGCCAGCAGAGGTAGCGGGAGTAGCTACGAGCAGTACTTC. Supplemented by reference TRBV2 and TRBJ2-7, the full variable domain reads EPEVTQTPSHQVTQMGQEVILRCVPISNHLYFYWYRQILGQKVEFLVSFYNNEISEKSEIFDDQFSVERPDGSNFTLKIRSTKLEDSAMYFCASRGSGSSYEQYFGPGTRLTVT.

As regards this clone: Other DNA sequences in the sample encode the same CDR3. V is TRBV5-1 and J is TRBJ1-1; TRBD1 aligns across 11 bases. Germline V lookup: CDR1 SGHRS, CDR2 YFSETQ. The ends lost 5 bases at V and 4 bases at J; junction bases unmatched: 4. There are 14 residues in the CDR3. The CDR3: CASSTGTGGTEAFF. In DNA form, the CDR3 reads TGCGCCAGCAGTACCGGGACAGGGGGCACTGAAGCTTTCTTT.

This chain links TRBV10-3 with TRBJ2-5; D perhaps matches TRBD2 (5 bases). This CDR3 contains 14 residues. Germline V CDR1 and CDR2: ENHRY, SYGVKD. The germline V and J ends were trimmed by 0 bases and 3 bases, with 8 bases remaining between them. The CDR3 bases are TGTGCCATCAGTGAGTCGAAGACTAAAGAGACCCAGTACTTC. This gives the protein CAISESKTKETQYF.

The J gene is TRBJ1-3, the V gene TRBV7-2; D not certain. Deletions cut 1 base from V and 4 bases from J, with 11 bases between. This CDR3 is built from 15 residues. Germline values: CDR1 SGHTA, CDR2 FQGNSA. The DNA for the CDR3 is TGTGCCAGCAGCTTAGAGAGCGGGCGCGGAAACACCATATATTTT. It yields the protein CASSLESGRGNTIYF.

The rearrangement links TRBV7-3 to TRBJ1-1; D might be TRBD1 (5 bases). Looked up from germline, CDR1 is SGHTA and CDR2 is FQGTGA. V was clipped by 5 bases and J by 5 bases, with 15 bases between them. The CDR3 length is 14 residues. The CDR3 reads CASSPGDSRTEAFF. The CDR3 DNA follows: TGTGCCAGCAGCCCCGGAGACAGTCGGACTGAAGCTTTCTTT.

This chain links TRBV11-3 with TRBJ2-1; 8 nucleotides line up with TRBD2. The CDR3 contains 18 residues. Germline V gene data show CDR1 as SGHNT and CDR2 as YENEEA. V shed 0 bases, J shed 7 bases, and the junction held 14 bases outside the gene matches. CDR3 bases: TGTGCCAGCAGCTTAGAAGGAGTAGCGGGGAGGGAGGAGAATGAGCAGTTCTTC. Its translation is CASSLEGVAGREENEQFF.

The chain carries TRBV5-5 and TRBJ2-7; D remains ambiguous. Trimming pared 1 base from V and 1 base from J, leaving 12 bases between. CDR1 and CDR2 (germline): SGHKS, YYEKEE (reference sequence). The CDR3 totals 15 residues. CDR3 region: CASSLRGSWSYEQYF. CDR3 sequence (DNA): TGTGCCAGCAGCTTGCGTGGGTCATGGTCCTACGAGCAGTACTTC.

The V call is TRBV7-2, the J call TRBJ2-6; D ambiguous. Trimming removed 5 bases at V and 0 bases at J, with 11 bases between. This CDR3 is 16 amino acids long. Germline V gene sequence: CDR1 SGHTA, CDR2 FQGNSA. In nucleotides, the CDR3 is TGTGCCAGCAGCCCCTCGACCAGCTCTGGGGCCAACGTCCTGACTTTC. This translates into CASSPSTSSGANVLTF.

The V call is TRBV14, the J call TRBJ2-2; D is unclear. The CDR3 totals 13 residues. V lost 2 bases, J lost 5 bases, and 6 bases lay in between. The germline V gene has CDR1 SGHDN and CDR2 FVKESK. This CDR3 reads CASSQRSTGELFF. CDR3 in DNA: TGTGCCAGCAGCCAACGTTCTACCGGGGAGCTGTTTTTT.

V and J are TRBV29-1 and TRBJ2-1; D call uncertain. V lost 4 bases, J lost 2 bases, and 6 bases lay in between. The germline V gene encodes CDR1 SQVTM and CDR2 ANQGSEA. The CDR3 has 12 amino acids. Here the CDR3 reads CSVAQTYNEQFF. CDR3 coding DNA: TGCAGCGTTGCCCAGACCTACAATGAGCAGTTCTTC.